The clone carrying this T cell receptor beta chain was detected many times. These data are taken from a study of neurological immune-mediated disorders. The authors made cDNA by 5'RACE with 10-nucleotide random UMIs. Using its own MiXCR run on the 5' RACE reads, TCRdb lists one record per CDR3 protein. Of 20,000 to 25,000 distinct CDR3 sequences in the sample, 5% to 7% are singletons; the top ten hold less than 50%. The CDR3 is 16 residues long. Between the trimmed V and J ends, which lost 6 bases and 2 bases, there was a span of 18 bases. The TCR sequence derives from a man aged 18 to 30 in good health. V is TRBV12-3 or TRBV12-4 and J is TRBJ2-3; D is possibly TRBD2 (7 bases). The sample taken for sequencing was CD8+ T cells from blood. The CDR3 DNA follows: TGTGCCAGCAGGTTCCTGGGGGGGCGCGCCACAGATACGCAGTATTTT. This codes for CASRFLGGRATDTQYF.